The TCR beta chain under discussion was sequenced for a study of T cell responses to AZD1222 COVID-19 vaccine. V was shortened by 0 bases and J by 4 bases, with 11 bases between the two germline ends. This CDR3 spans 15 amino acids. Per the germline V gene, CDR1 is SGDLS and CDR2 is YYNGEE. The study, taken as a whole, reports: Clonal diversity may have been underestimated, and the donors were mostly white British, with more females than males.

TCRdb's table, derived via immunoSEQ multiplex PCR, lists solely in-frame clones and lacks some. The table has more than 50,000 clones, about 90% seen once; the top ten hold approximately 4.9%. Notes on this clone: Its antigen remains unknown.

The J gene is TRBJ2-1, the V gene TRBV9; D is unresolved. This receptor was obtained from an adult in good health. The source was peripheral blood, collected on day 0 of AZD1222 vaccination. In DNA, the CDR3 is TGTGCCAGCAGCGTAGCAGCGCTAGAGTACAATGAGCAGTTCTTC. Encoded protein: CASSVAALEYNEQFF. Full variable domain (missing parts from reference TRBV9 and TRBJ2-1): DSGVTQTPKHLITATGQRVTLRCSPRSGDLSVYWYQQSLDQGLQFLIQYYNGEERAKGNILERFSAQQFPDLHSELNLSSLELGDSALYFCASSVAALEYNEQFFGPGTRLTVL.